Sequencing of this T cell receptor beta chain was carried out in a study of OX40 agonist ivuxolimab in advanced cancers. Study background: In this cohort, patients received ivuxolimab, an agonistic anti-OX40 (CD134) antibody. Recorded diagnoses for dose-escalation patients were hepatocellular carcinoma, melanoma, renal cell or head and neck cancer. Study results and caveats: Both CD4+ and CD8+ T cell populations in blood had undergone clonal expansion by week 6 at 0.1 to 3.0 mg/kg.

With regard to this clone: Its antigen is undetermined.

The protocol was immunoSEQ multiplex PCR, while the TCRdb copy is restricted to in-frame clones and leaves out a portion. The repertoire holds 80,000 to 100,000 clones, with under 95% as singletons. The sequence was obtained from an adult with an advanced solid tumor such as melanoma, head and neck, liver or kidney cancer. Source: CD4+ or CD8+ T cells sorted from blood, taken in a trial of the OX40 agonist ivuxolimab.

The CDR3 DNA sequence: TGTGCCGTGCGACAGTACAATGAGCAGTTCTTC. As protein: CAVRQYNEQFF. V is TRBV27 and J is TRBJ2-1; a weak D match, TRBD1 (5 bases). Trimming shortened V by 11 bases and J by 4 bases, and 9 bases separated the two germline ends. Germline V lookup: CDR1 MNHEY, CDR2 SMNVEV (reference sequence). The CDR3 length is 11 residues.